Below are 5 T cell receptor beta chains sequenced from a single sample in a study of patients and donors after allogeneic stem cell transplantation. TCRdb used MiXCR to reprocess the RT-PCR reads, holding one entry per CDR3 protein. In the table there are hundreds of thousands of distinct CDR3 sequences, 14% of which are singletons. The specimen sequenced was blood, either unsorted or a sorted T cell fraction (not recorded which). Receptor source: a human donor who was either an allogeneic HSCT recipient or a stem cell or donor lymphocyte infusion donor (not recorded which). It is not recorded whose cells these are; they may come from a transplant donor.

DNA for the CDR3: TGTGCCAGCAGGGCGGCCCTAGATCAGCCCCAGCATTTT. Protein sequence: CASRAALDQPQHF. The chain carries TRBV6-4 and TRBJ1-5, with unresolved D. The V end was cut by 6 bases, the J end by 5 bases, with 11 bases between. CDR3 length: 13 amino acids. Germline V CDR1 and CDR2: MRHNA, SNTAGT.

This clonotype was seen a few times. This chain links TRBV24-1 with TRBJ2-3, with 11 bases matching TRBD1. V trimming: 6 bases; J trimming: 2 bases; junction bases outside the gene matches: 6. This CDR3 has 16 amino acids. Germline CDR1 reads KGHDR; CDR2 reads SFDVKD. The CDR3 spells CATSRTGGVSTDTQYF. CDR3 bases: TGTGCCACCAGTCGGACAGGGGGCGTTTCCACAGATACGCAGTATTTT.

There are many counts of this clonotype. The CDR3 sequence: CASSFGTSLTSDTQYF. CDR3 bases: TGTGCCAGCAGCTTTGGGACTAGCTTAACGTCAGATACGCAGTATTTT. The chain combines TRBV13 with TRBJ2-3, with 9 bases matching TRBD2. This CDR3 spans 16 amino acids. Losses at the gene ends were 3 bases for V and 4 bases for J; bases not matched to a gene: 8. Germline V gene lookup returns CDR1 PRHDT and CDR2 FYEKMQ (reference sequence).

This sequence joins TRBV5-4 and TRBJ2-5; D gene unclear. V was trimmed by 1 base and J by 1 base, leaving 11 bases between them. Germline loops: CDR1 SGHNT, CDR2 YYREEE (reference sequence). CDR3 size: 15 residues. The CDR3 protein is CASSLTASRQETQYF. CDR3 coding DNA: TGTGCCAGCAGCTTGACGGCCAGCCGCCAAGAGACCCAGTACTTC.

This sequence joins TRBV29-1 and TRBJ2-7; TRBD1 aligns across 10 bases. This CDR3 contains 14 residues. In germline, CDR1 is SQVTM, CDR2 ANQGSEA. V dropped 5 bases and J dropped 5; count of bases not matched to a gene: 9. CDR3 residues: CSVLPGTGEDEQYF. The CDR3 DNA reads TGCAGCGTTCTCCCCGGGACAGGGGAGGACGAGCAGTACTTC.